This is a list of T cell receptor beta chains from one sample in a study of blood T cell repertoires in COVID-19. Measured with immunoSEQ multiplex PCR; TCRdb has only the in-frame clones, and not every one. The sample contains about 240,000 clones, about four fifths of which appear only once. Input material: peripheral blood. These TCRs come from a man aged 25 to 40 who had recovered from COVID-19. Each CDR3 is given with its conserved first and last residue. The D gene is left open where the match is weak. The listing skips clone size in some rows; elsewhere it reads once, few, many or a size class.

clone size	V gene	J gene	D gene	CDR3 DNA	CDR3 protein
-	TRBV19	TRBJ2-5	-	TGTGCCAGTAGTGAGACGGCAGGGGCGGGAGAGACCCAGTACTTC	CASSETAGAGETQYF
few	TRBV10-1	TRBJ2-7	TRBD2	TGCGCCAGCGGGACAGGACTAGCGGGCCGGCCCTGGGAGCAGTACTTC	CASGTGLAGRPWEQYF
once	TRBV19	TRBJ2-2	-	TGTGCCAGTAGTAACCGCGGGGCAATCAGGGACCCCACCGGGGAGCTGTTTTTT	CASSNRGAIRDPTGELFF
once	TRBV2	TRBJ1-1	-	TGTGCCAGCAGTGTACCCCCAGTCTCTGAAGCTTTCTTT	CASSVPPVSEAFF
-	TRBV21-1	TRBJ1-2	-	TGTGCCAGCAGCAAAGAGGGAGTGGGCGGTCGGGCGGGCTACACCTTC	CASSKEGVGGRAGYTF
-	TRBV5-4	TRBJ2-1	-	TGTGCCAGCAGCTTGGGGGGCAATGCGGGGAATGAGCAGTTCTTC	CASSLGGNAGNEQFF
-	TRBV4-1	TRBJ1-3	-	TGCGCCAGCAGCCAAGGAGGGTTGCGGGGCTTGAGCTCTGGAAACACCATATATTTT	CASSQGGLRGLSSGNTIYF
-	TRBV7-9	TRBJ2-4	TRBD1	TGTGCCAGCAGCTTAGGCGGACAGGGTTCAAGCATTCAGTACTTC	CASSLGGQGSSIQYF
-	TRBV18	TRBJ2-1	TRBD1	TGTGCCAGCTCACTCGGTTTGGACAGGGACTACAATGAGCAGTTCTTC	CASSLGLDRDYNEQFF
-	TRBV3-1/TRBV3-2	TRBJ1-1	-	TGTGCCAGCAGCCCATACAGGGATATGAACACTGAAGCTTTCTTT	CASSPYRDMNTEAFF
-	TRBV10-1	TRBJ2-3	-	TGCGCCAGCAGTGACCAATCCAGGGGCGGGGATACGCAGTATTTT	CASSDQSRGGDTQYF
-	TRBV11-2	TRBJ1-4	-	TGTGCCAGCAGCTTACGGGGGACTGCAACTAATGAAAAACTGTTTTTT	CASSLRGTATNEKLFF
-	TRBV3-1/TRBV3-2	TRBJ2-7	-	TGTGCCAGCAGTCCCGGACTATACGAGCAGTACTTC	CASSPGLYEQYF
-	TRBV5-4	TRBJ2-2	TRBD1	TGTGCCAGCAGCCATAAGGGGGCCGACACCGGGGAGCTGTTTTTT	CASSHKGADTGELFF
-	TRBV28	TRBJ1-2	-	TGTGCCAGCAGTTTACCCGCCGAGACAGCACCCTATGGCTACACCTTC	CASSLPAETAPYGYTF
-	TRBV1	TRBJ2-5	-	TGCACCAGCAGCTGGGGCCGCCGTCAAGAGACCCAGTACTTC	CTSSWGRRQETQYF
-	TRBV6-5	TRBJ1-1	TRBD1	TGTGCCAGCAGTAGCCGGGACAGGAGTACTGAAGCTTTCTTT	CASSSRDRSTEAFF
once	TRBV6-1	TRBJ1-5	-	TGTGCCAGCAGTGAAGGGTTAAGGTATGACAGGCTCAATCAGCCCCAGCATTTT	CASSEGLRYDRLNQPQHF
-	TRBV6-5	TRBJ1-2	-	TGTGCCAGCAGTTTCCGGGTCGTTGGTAGTGATGGCTACACCTTC	CASSFRVVGSDGYTF
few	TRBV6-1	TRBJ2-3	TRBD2	TGTGCCAGCAGTGAAGCTAGCGGGGGGGCCACAGATACGCAGTATTTT	CASSEASGGATDTQYF
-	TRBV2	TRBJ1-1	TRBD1	TGTGCCAGCAGTGGGGGACAGGGGTTGGGGACTGAAGCTTTCTTT	CASSGGQGLGTEAFF
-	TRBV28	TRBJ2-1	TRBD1	TGTGCCAGTTTTACAGGGGGGATCTCCTACAATGAGCAGTTCTTC	CASFTGGISYNEQFF
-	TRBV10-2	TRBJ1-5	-	TGCGCCAGCTCTGAGGCGGGGGGCGGCAATCAGCCCCAGCATTTT	CASSEAGGGNQPQHF
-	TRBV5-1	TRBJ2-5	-	TGCGCCAGCAGCTTGGGGGGGCGGAGATTAGAGACCCAGTACTTC	CASSLGGRRLETQYF
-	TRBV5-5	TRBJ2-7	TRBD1	TGTGCCAGCAGCCCGGGGACAGGTTTTGCCTACGAGCAGTACTTC	CASSPGTGFAYEQYF
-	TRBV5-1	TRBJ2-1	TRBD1	TGCGCCAGCAGCCTGGGGACAGACCCACATGAGCAGTTCTTC	CASSLGTDPHEQFF
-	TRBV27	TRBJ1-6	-	TGTGCCAGCAGTTTAGACTGGAATTCACCCCTCCACTTT	CASSLDWNSPLHF
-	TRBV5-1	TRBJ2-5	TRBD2	TGCGCCAGCAGTTTAGGCGGGGGGTACGACACGCAAGAGACCCAGTACTTC	CASSLGGGYDTQETQYF
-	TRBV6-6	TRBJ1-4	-	TGTGCCAGCAGTTATGGTCCGGGGGGCGGACTGTTTTTT	CASSYGPGGGLFF
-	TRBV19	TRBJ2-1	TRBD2	TGTGCCAGTAGCACTAGCGGGGTTATCTACAATGAGCAGTTCTTC	CASSTSGVIYNEQFF
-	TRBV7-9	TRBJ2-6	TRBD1	TGTGCCAGCAGTCCGGGACAGGGGGCGTCTGGGGCCAACGTCCTGACTTTC	CASSPGQGASGANVLTF
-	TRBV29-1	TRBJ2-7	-	TGCAGCGTTCGGGACACGTCCTCCTACGAGCAGTACTTC	CSVRDTSSYEQYF
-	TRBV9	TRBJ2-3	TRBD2	TGTGCCAGCAGCCCGGATGGACTAGTGTCAGATACGCAGTATTTT	CASSPDGLVSDTQYF
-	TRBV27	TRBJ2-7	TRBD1	TGTGCCAGCAGTACTGGACAGGGGGTCTACGAGCAGTACTTC	CASSTGQGVYEQYF
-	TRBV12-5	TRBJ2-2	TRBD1	TGTGCTAGTGGTCGGGACAGTAGTACCGGGGAGCTGTTTTTT	CASGRDSSTGELFF
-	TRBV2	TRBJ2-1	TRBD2	TGTGCCAGCAGTGAATTTTATCGACTAGCGGGGGTTAGCGGTAATGAGCAGTTCTTC	CASSEFYRLAGVSGNEQFF
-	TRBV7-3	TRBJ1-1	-	TGTGCCAGCAGCTTAACAGATGGGGGCGTGGAAGCTTTCTTT	CASSLTDGGVEAFF
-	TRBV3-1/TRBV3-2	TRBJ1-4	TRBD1	TGTGCCAGCAGCCATACCGGGACAGGCGAAAAACTGTTTTTT	CASSHTGTGEKLFF
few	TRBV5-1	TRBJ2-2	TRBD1	TGCGCCAGCAGCTACTGGACAGGGACGAACACCGGGGAGCTGTTTTTT	CASSYWTGTNTGELFF
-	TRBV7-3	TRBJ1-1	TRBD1	TGTGCCAGCAGCCCCGGGACAGAAACCATGAACACTGAAGCTTTCTTT	CASSPGTETMNTEAFF
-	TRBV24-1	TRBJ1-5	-	TGTGCCACCAGTGAGACCGGGACATCGGCCCAGCATTTT	CATSETGTSAQHF
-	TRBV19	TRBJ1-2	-	TGTGCCAGTAGTATAGTTCAGGGTGGCGAAGTTAACTATGGCTACACCTTC	CASSIVQGGEVNYGYTF
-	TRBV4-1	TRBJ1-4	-	TGCGCCAGCAGACAAAGACAGGACCCCCGCCGGAAGCATAATGAAAAACTGTTTTTT	CASRQRQDPRRKHNEKLFF
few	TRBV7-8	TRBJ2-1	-	TGTGCCAGCAGCCTAAAACAGAGACCGTTTGGGAATGAGCAGTTCTTC	CASSLKQRPFGNEQFF
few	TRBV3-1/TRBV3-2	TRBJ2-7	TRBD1	TGTGCCAGCAGCCAACTCCGGGACAGAGAGCAGTACTTC	CASSQLRDREQYF
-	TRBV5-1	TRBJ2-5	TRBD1	TGCGCCAGCAGCTTCCAGAAACAGGGGGCCGGAGAGACCCAGTACTTC	CASSFQKQGAGETQYF
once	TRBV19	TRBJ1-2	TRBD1	TGTGCCAGTAGTTTGGGACAGGCCCCCAACTATGGCTACACCTTC	CASSLGQAPNYGYTF
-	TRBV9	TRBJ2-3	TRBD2	TGTGCCAGCAGCGTAGTCTCGGGAGGGGCAGGAGATACGCAGTATTTT	CASSVVSGGAGDTQYF
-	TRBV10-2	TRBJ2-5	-	TGCGCCAGTAAGGGGACTGGGACCATCCAAGAGACCCAGTACTTC	CASKGTGTIQETQYF
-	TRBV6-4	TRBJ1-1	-	TGTGCCAGCAGTGACTCGGCGGGGGCATCCTCTGAAGCTTTCTTT	CASSDSAGASSEAFF
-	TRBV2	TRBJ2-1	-	TGTGCCAGCAGTGAAGGGAGGGAACGGCAGTTCTTC	CASSEGRERQFF
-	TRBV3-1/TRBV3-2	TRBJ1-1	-	TGTGCCAGCAGCCAAGAGGTCAGGAACGAAGCTTTCTTT	CASSQEVRNEAFF
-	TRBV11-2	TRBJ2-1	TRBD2	TGTGCCAGCAGCAAAACTAGCGGGGCTTACAATGAGCAGTTCTTC	CASSKTSGAYNEQFF